This TCR beta chain was recorded in a study of identical twins. Study-wide results and caveats: Monozygotic twin pairs showed more out-of-frame TCR alpha sharing than models estimated.

Only a few counts were recorded for this clonotype. What it binds is not known. TCRdb fed the 5' RACE reads into MiXCR, producing one record per CDR3 protein. The sample consists of 270,000 or so distinct CDR3 sequences, about 8.3% of them appearing once. Each donor was a healthy Caucasian. Per germline, CDR1 SEHNR and CDR2 FQNEAQ (reference sequence). V lost 4 bases to trimming and J lost 4 bases; unmatched junction nucleotides: 5. CDR3 length: 15 residues. These same records also appear under a second study, on yellow fever vaccine responses in identical twins.

The chain has TRBV7-9 and TRBJ2-7; 12 nucleotides agree with TRBD1. The TCR was taken from a woman between 18 and 29 years old in good health. Sequencing was performed on CD8+ T cells sorted from blood. CDR3 nucleotide sequence: TGTGCCAGCAGCTCCGGGACAGGGGGCGTGTACGAGCAGTACTTC. Amino acid sequence: CASSSGTGGVYEQYF.